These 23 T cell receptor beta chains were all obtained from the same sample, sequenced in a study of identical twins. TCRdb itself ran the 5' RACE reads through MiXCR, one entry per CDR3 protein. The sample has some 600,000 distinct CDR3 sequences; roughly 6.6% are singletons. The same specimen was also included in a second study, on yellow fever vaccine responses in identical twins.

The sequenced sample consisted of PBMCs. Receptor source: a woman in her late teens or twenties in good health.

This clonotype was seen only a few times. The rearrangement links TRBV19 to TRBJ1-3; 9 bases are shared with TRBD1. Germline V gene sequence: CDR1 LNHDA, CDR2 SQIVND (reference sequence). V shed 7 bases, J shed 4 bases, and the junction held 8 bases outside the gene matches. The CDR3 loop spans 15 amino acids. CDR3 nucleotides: TGTGCCAGTAATCACAGGGGGCGTTCAGGAAACACCATATATTTT. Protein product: CASNHRGRSGNTIYF.

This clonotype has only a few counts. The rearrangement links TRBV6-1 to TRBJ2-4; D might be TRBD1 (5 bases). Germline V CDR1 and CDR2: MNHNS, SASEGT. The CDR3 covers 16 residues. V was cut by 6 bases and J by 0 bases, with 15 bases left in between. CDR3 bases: TGTGCCAGCAGGCCAGACAGAATCCTAGCCAAAAACATTCAGTACTTC. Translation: CASRPDRILAKNIQYF.

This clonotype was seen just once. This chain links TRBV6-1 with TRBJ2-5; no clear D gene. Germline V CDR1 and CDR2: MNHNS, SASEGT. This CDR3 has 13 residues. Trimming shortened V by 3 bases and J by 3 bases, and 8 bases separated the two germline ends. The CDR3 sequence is CASSDPGKETQYF. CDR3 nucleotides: TGTGCCAGCAGTGACCCAGGAAAAGAGACCCAGTACTTC.

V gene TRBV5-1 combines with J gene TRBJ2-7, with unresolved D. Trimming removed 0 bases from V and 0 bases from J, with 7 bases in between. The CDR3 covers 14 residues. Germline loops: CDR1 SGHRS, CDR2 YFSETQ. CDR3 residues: CASSLGFNSYEQYF. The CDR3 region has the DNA TGCGCCAGCAGCTTGGGATTCAACTCCTACGAGCAGTACTTC.

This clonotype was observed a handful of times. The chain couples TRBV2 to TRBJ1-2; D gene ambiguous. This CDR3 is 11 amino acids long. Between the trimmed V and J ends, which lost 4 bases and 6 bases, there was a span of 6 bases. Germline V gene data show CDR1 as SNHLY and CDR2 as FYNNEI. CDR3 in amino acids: CASSGRNGYTF. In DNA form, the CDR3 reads TGTGCCAGCAGTGGACGAAATGGCTACACCTTC. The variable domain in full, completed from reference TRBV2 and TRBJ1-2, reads EPEVTQTPSHQVTQMGQEVILRCVPISNHLYFYWYRQILGQKVEFLVSFYNNEISEKSEIFDDQFSVERPDGSNFTLKIRSTKLEDSAMYFCASSGRNGYTFGSGTRLTVV.

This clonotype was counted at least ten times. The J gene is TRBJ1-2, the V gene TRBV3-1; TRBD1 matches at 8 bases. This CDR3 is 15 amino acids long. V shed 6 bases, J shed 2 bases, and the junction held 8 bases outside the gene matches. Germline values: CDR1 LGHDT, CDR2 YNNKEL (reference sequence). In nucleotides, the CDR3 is TGTGCCAGCAGTAATACGGGGACAGGCAACTATGGCTACACCTTC. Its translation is CASSNTGTGNYGYTF.

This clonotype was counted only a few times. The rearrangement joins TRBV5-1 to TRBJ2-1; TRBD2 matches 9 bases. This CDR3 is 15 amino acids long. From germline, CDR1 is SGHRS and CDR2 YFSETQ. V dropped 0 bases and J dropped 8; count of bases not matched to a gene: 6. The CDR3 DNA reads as TGCGCCAGCAGCTTGGTGGACCCTAGCGGGGATGAGCAGTTCTTC. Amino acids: CASSLVDPSGDEQFF.

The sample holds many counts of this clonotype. The CDR3 DNA reads as TGTGCCAGCAGTCCCGACAGGACTAGCGCCTACGAGCAGTACGTC. Its translation: CASSPDRTSAYEQYV. The rearrangement links TRBV2 to TRBJ2-7, with 9 bases lining up with TRBD2. Losses at the gene ends were 5 bases for V and 2 bases for J; bases not matched to a gene: 7. CDR1 is SNHLY and CDR2 is FYNNEI in the germline V gene. The CDR3 is 15 residues long.

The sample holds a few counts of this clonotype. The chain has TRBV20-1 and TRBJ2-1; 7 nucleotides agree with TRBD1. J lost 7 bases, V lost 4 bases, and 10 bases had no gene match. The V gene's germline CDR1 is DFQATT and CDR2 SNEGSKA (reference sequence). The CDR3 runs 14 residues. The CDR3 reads CSAKGQILANEQFF. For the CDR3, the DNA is TGCAGTGCTAAGGGACAGATCTTGGCTAATGAGCAGTTCTTC.

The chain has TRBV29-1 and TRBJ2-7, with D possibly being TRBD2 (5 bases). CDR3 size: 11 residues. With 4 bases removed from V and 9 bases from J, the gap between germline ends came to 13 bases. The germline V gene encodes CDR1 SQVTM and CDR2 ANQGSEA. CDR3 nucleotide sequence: TGCAGCGTTGTTACTAGACGCGGGCAGTACTTC. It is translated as CSVVTRRGQYF.

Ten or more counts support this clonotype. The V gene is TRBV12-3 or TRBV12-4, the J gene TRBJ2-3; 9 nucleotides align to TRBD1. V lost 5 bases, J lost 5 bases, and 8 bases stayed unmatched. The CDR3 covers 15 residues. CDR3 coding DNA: TGTGCCAGCAGTAAAAGACAGGGGGTAAAAGATACGCAGTATTTT. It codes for CASSKRQGVKDTQYF.

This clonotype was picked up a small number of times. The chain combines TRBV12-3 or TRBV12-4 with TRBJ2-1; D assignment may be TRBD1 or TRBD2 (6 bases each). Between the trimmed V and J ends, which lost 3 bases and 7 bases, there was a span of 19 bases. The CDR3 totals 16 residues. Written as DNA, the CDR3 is TGTGCCAGCAGTTTTTTGGGACACGGGACTGGTAATGAGCAGTTCTTC. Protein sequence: CASSFLGHGTGNEQFF.

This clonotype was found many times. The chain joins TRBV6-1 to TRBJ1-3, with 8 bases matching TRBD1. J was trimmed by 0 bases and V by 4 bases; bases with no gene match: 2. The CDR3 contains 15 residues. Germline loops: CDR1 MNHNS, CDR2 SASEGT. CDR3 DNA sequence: TGTGCCAGCAGTGTGACAGGGGACTCTGGAAACACCATATATTTT. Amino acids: CASSVTGDSGNTIYF.

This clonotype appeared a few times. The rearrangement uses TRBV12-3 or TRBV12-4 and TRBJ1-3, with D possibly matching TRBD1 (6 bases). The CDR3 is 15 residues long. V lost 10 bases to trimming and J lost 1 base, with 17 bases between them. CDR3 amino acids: CATKGGGESGNTIYF. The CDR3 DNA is TGTGCCACCAAAGGGGGAGGGGAATCTGGAAACACCATATATTTT.

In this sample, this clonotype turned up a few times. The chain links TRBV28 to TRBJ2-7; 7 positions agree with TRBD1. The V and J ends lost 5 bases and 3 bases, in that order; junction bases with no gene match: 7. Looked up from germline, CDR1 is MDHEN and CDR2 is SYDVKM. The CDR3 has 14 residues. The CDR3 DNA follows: TGTGCCAGCAGTCGCCGGGACAGATACTACGAGCAGTACTTC. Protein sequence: CASSRRDRYYEQYF.

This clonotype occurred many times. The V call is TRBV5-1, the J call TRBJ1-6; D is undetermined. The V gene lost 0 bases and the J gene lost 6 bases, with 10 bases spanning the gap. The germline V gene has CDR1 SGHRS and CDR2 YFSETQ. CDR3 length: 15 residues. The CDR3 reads CASSLVAGSNSPLHF. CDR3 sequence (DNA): TGCGCCAGCAGCTTGGTGGCCGGGAGTAATTCACCCCTCCACTTT.

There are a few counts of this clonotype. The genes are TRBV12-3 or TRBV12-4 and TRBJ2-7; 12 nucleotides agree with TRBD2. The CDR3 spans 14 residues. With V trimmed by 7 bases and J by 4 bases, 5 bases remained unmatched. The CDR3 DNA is TGTGCCAGCACCGAAGGACTAGCGGGATACGAGCAGTACTTC. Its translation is CASTEGLAGYEQYF.

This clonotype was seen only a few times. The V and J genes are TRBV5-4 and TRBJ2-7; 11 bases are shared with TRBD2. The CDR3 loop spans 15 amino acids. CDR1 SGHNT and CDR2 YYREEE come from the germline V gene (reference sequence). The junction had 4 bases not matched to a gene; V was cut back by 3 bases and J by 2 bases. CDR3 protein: CASSSKTSGTYEQYF. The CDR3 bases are TGTGCCAGCAGCTCAAAGACTAGCGGGACCTACGAGCAGTACTTC.

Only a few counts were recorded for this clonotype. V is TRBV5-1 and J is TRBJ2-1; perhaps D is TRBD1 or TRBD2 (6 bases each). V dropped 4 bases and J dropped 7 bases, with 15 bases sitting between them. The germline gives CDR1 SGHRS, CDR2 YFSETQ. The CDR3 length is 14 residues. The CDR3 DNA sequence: TGCGCCAGCAGCCCGGAAGTAGGGGGGAATGAGCAGTTCTTC. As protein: CASSPEVGGNEQFF. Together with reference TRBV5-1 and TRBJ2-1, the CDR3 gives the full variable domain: KAGVTQTPRYLIKTRGQQVTLSCSPISGHRSVSWYQQTPGQGLQFLFEYFSETQRNKGNFPGRFSGRQFSNSRSEMNVSTLELGDSALYLCASSPEVGGNEQFFGPGTRLTVL.

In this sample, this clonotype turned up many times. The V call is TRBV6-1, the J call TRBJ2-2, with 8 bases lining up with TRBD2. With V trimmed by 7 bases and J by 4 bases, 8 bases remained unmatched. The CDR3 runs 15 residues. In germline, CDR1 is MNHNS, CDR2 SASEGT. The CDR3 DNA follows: TGTGCCAGCAACTTAGCGGGGTTGGGCACCGGGGAGCTGTTTTTT. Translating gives CASNLAGLGTGELFF.

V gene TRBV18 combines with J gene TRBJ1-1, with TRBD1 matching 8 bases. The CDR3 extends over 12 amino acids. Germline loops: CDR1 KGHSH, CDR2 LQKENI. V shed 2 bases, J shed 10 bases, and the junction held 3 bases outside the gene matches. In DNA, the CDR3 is TGTGCCAGCTCACCATCTGACAGGGGAGCTTTCTTT. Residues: CASSPSDRGAFF. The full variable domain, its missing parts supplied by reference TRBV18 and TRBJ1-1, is NAGVMQNPRHLVRRRGQEARLRCSPMKGHSHVYWYRQLPEEGLKFMVYLQKENIIDESGMPKERFSAEFPKEGPSILRIQQVVRGDSAAYFCASSPSDRGAFFGQGTRLTVV.

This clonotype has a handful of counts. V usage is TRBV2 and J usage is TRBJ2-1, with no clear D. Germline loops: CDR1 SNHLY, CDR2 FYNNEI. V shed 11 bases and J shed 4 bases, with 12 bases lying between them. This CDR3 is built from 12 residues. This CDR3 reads CASKGSYNEQFF. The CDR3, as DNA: TGTGCCTCAAAGGGAAGTTACAATGAGCAGTTCTTC. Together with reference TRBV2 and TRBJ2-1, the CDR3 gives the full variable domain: EPEVTQTPSHQVTQMGQEVILRCVPISNHLYFYWYRQILGQKVEFLVSFYNNEISEKSEIFDDQFSVERPDGSNFTLKIRSTKLEDSAMYFCASKGSYNEQFFGPGTRLTVL.

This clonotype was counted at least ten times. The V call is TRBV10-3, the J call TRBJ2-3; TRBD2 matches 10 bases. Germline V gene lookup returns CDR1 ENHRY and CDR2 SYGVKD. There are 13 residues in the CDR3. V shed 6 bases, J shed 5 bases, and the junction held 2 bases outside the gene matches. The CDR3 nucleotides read TGTGCCATCAGGGGGACTAGCGAAGATACGCAGTATTTT. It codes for CAIRGTSEDTQYF.